This T cell receptor beta chain was obtained from a study of shared clonotypes between healthy human individuals (dated by TCRdb to the early 2020s). In the study overall: A few men and a couple of women, aged 18 to 49 years, made up the cohort. For each donor, CD4 naive and CD4 memory were each run on three plates, CD8 naive on two plates, and CD8 memory on one plate. To estimate repertoire size and how much clonotypes are shared between individuals, the study performed deep sequencing of blood TCR repertoires from five healthy adults. Different laboratories and diverse techniques were used to prepare libraries and sequence TCR repertoires, to increase sequencing depth and limit assay-specific biases. Per donor, leukapheresis produced somewhere between about 0.9 and 10 billion PBMCs. What the research found in general, with its limitations: Clonotypes shared by all four sorted-subset donors showed higher generation probabilities than non-shared clonotypes. Sharing across four donors was observed for 5% to 6.5% of naive CD4, 3% to 3.5% of naive CD8, over 2% of memory CD4, and approximately 0.41% of memory CD8 clonotypes. The small number of donors limited the genetic and exposure-history diversity represented. Naive subsets generally had larger estimated clonotype richness than memory subsets did. Even with the large sequencing depth, rarefaction of the sorted-subset datasets indicated that sequencing was incomplete. Only blood was sampled, and tissue TCR repertoires likely differ from those in blood. Pairwise subsampling led to the expectation that sequencing depth would affect the degree of clonotype sharing among donors.

Using the deep immunoSEQ assay, multiplex PCR amplified TCR CDR3 regions from genomic DNA. For each cell subset, the extracted genomic DNA was distributed evenly across all wells of several immunoSEQ 96-well plates, and each plate served as one replicate. For sorted subsets, roughly 200 ng genomic DNA, equal to some 28,000 T cell genomes, was loaded into each replicate PCR. Purified libraries were quantified with a Qubit 3.0 fluorometer, sized on a Bioanalyzer 2100, and re-quantified with the KAPA Library Quantification kit. A separate single-read 150-cycle Illumina NextSeq 550 flow cell was used to sequence each immunoSEQ 96-well plate. In the source study's methods: Because only junctional sequences without quality scores were contained in the immunoSEQ output, filtering matching that applied to full-length reads could not be performed. Sequences were annotated with PyIR, a Python wrapper for IgBLAST v1.9, using IMGT germline references to assign V/J genes and CDR3. Reads were removed for weak V/J assignments (E-value above 1e-6), missing CDR3, stop codons, out-of-frame junctions, or ambiguous translated residues. V3J clonotypes were defined as sequences sharing an identical inferred V gene, J gene, and CDR3 amino acid sequence. Percentage overlap between repertoires was computed as shared unique clonotypes divided by the size of the smaller repertoire. Three approaches were used to assess repertoire richness: RTK rarefaction, the Chao1 estimator, and Recon v2.1 estimates of unobserved clonotypes. Generation probabilities for all TCRbeta clonotypes obtained by the gDNA method from several donors were computed using OLGA. Not all clones reach the TCRdb copy of this immuneACCESS table, which keeps in-frame sequences only. Checked studies attribute under half of the gap to unresolved V genes and leave the rest unexplained. D and trimming were read from the DNA, whereas the V and J calls and clone size are those reported in that table. The sample table records millions of clones; 90% to 95% of these occur just once. The top ten hold roughly 0.13% of the sample.

The donors were healthy, HIV-negative adults with no recently reported acute infections or vaccinations. Every donor was a Caucasian adult living in Nashville, Tennessee, USA. CD4+ T cells were enriched by magnetic negative selection, after which naive cells were positively selected on CD45RA and the negative fraction was taken as the memory subset. After blood collection by leukapheresis, PBMCs were isolated using Ficoll-Histopaque density gradient centrifugation and then cryopreserved in the vapor phase of liquid nitrogen. Purity and quantity of every magnetically sorted T cell population were checked by analytical flow cytometry. Genomic DNA was isolated from every sorted fraction and measured by UV absorbance on a Nanodrop 2000c. As concerns this clone: Its cognate antigen has yet to be identified. Nothing much larger sits one base from this clone, and base qualities are not available.

According to the germline V gene, CDR1 reads MGHRA and CDR2 reads YSYEKL. V and J are trimmed by 4 bases and 1 base, and the gene matches miss 5 bases of the junction. The CDR3 spans 16 residues, from the cysteine through the phenylalanine. The CDR3 DNA has 48 bases and is translated from base 1. This sequence was found in a man aged 18 to 29 in good health. Sequenced: naive CD4+ T cells sorted from blood. According to the study, the label for this sample's cell subset or site signals: CD45RA+ positively selected. The receptor chain draws on TRBV4-1 and TRBJ2-7, and 12 bases in between align with TRBD2. The sequenced DNA is TGCGCCAGCAGCCTCGGACTAGCGGGGAATTCCTACGAGCAGTACTTC. Its translation is CASSLGLAGNSYEQYF.